One and the same sample provided the 10 T cell receptor beta chains below, sequenced in a study of blood T cells in healthy people across ages. Alongside a J-beta primer mix, a sample-barcoded 5' primer served in a second PCR lasting 7 to 11 cycles. TCRdb called the 5' RACE reads again in MiXCR, with one record for every CDR3 protein. The sample lists 1.5 million to 2 million distinct CDR3 sequences, around 50% occurring once. Sequenced material: blood. The receptors stem from a woman aged 40 to 55 in good health.

This clonotype has more than one count but fewer than ten. The chain carries TRBV3-1 and TRBJ2-3; D unresolved. The CDR3 has 13 residues. V dropped 4 bases and J dropped 8 bases, with 13 bases sitting between them. Germline values: CDR1 LGHDT, CDR2 YNNKEL (reference sequence). The DNA for the CDR3 is TGTGCCAGCAGCCCCACTGGGTCGCGTACGCAGTATTTT. It encodes CASSPTGSRTQYF.

CDR3 DNA sequence: TGTGCCAGCAGTCTAAGACAGGGTCTCGGAGCTTTCTTT. Translating gives CASSLRQGLGAFF. The chain combines TRBV27 with TRBJ1-1; 7 nucleotides agree with TRBD1. CDR3 length equals 13 residues. Germline lookup yields CDR1 MNHEY and CDR2 SMNVEV (reference sequence). J was trimmed by 10 bases and V by 5 bases; bases with no gene match: 10.

This clonotype was detected only once. This chain uses TRBV7-2 with TRBJ2-1; unclear D gene. Trimming removed 5 bases at V and 10 bases at J, with 15 bases between. CDR3 length equals 13 residues. Germline V gene data show CDR1 as SGHTA and CDR2 as FQGNSA. CDR3 nucleotides: TGTGCCAGCAGCCCCCGGTCCGGCTGGGAGCAGTTCTTC. As protein: CASSPRSGWEQFF.

The chain employs TRBV14 and TRBJ1-4, with 8 nucleotides matching TRBD1. The trim removed 4 bases at V and 4 bases at J, leaving 8 bases unmatched. CDR1 and CDR2 (germline): SGHDN, FVKESK. This CDR3 has 16 residues. The CDR3: CASSRPGQGLNEKLFF. In DNA form, the CDR3 reads TGTGCCAGCAGCCGACCAGGACAGGGACTTAATGAAAAACTGTTTTTT.

J is TRBJ1-2 and V is TRBV6-1, with a weak D call TRBD1 (6 bases). CDR1 and CDR2 (germline): MNHNS, SASEGT. The CDR3 sequence is 15 residues long. V was shortened by 2 bases and J by 6 bases, with 16 bases between the two germline ends. CDR3 sequence (DNA): TGTGCCAGCAGTGAACCCGGGACACTACTAGATGGCTACACCTTC. This sequence encodes CASSEPGTLLDGYTF.

There are a few counts of this clonotype. V is TRBV7-9 and J is TRBJ1-1; D perhaps matches TRBD1 (5 bases). This CDR3 is built from 14 residues. V shed 3 bases and J shed 1 base, with 9 bases lying between them. Germline-derived CDR1 and CDR2 are SEHNR and FQNEAQ (reference sequence). Here the CDR3 reads CASSLTAPNTEAFF. CDR3 sequence (DNA): TGTGCCAGCAGCTTGACAGCCCCGAACACTGAAGCTTTCTTT.

The chain joins TRBV6-5 to TRBJ2-5; tentatively, D is TRBD1 (6 bases). In germline, CDR1 is MNHEY, CDR2 SVGAGI. V lost 2 bases to trimming and J lost 5 bases, with 18 bases between them. The CDR3 is 16 amino acids. The CDR3 sequence: CASSYARGSSRETQYF. In DNA, the CDR3 is TGTGCCAGCAGTTACGCCAGGGGATCCAGTAGGGAGACCCAGTACTTC.

This clonotype was observed a handful of times. CDR3 DNA: TGTGCCAGCAGCCCCCCCGCGGGATGGGGAGAGCAGTACTTC. It translates to CASSPPAGWGEQYF. The rearrangement joins TRBV7-9 to TRBJ2-5; D might be TRBD2 (6 bases). The CDR3 loop spans 14 amino acids. CDR1 is SEHNR, CDR2 FQNEAQ, per germline (reference sequence). V lost 5 bases and J lost 11, with 21 bases in between.

The V and J genes are TRBV6-6 and TRBJ1-2; 8 bases map to TRBD1. The CDR3 sequence is 15 residues long. With V trimmed by 6 bases and J by 4 bases, 10 bases remained unmatched. Germline V gene data show CDR1 as MNHNY and CDR2 as SVGAGI (reference sequence). CDR3 in amino acids: CASRPQGAERYGYTF. CDR3 DNA: TGTGCCAGCAGACCTCAGGGGGCGGAACGCTATGGCTACACCTTC.

J is TRBJ2-7 and V is TRBV5-1; TRBD2 aligns across 8 bases. The junction had 10 bases not matched to a gene; V was cut back by 3 bases and J by 5 bases. The CDR3 has 15 residues. Looked up from germline, CDR1 is SGHRS and CDR2 is YFSETQ. CDR3 in amino acids: CASSWTSGGGNEQYF. DNA for the CDR3: TGCGCCAGCAGCTGGACTAGTGGCGGGGGGAACGAGCAGTACTTC.